This is a list of T cell receptor beta chains from one sample in a study of T-cell memory formation after mild COVID-19. MiXCR, applied by TCRdb to the 5' RACE reads, yields one record per CDR3 protein. The sample gives around 340,000 distinct CDR3 sequences, 15% to 20% of which show up once; around 24% is in the top ten. Source material: PBMCs or a T cell subset sorted from them (not recorded which). All receptors derive from a man aged 18-30 years who had mild COVID-19 (a few samples of this study predate the infection). Cell type and time point are not known. Both conserved end residues are trimmed from each CDR3.

CDR3 protein	V gene	J gene
ASSSGLAGPTDTQY	TRBV7-3	TRBJ2-3
ASSLGGYTQY	TRBV7-2	TRBJ2-3
ASSSPGQGGGANVLT	TRBV6-5	TRBJ2-6
ASSWDSYEQY	TRBV7-2	TRBJ2-7
ASSATSSSSYNEQF	TRBV7-8	TRBJ2-1
SARLPQGQGSADTQY	TRBV20-1	TRBJ2-3
ASSEIPGQGFSGELF	TRBV9	TRBJ2-2
ATSDTSGGDNEQF	TRBV24-1	TRBJ2-1
ASSFSGPDSNTIY	TRBV7-9	TRBJ1-3
ASSGSLSNTEAF	TRBV5-1	TRBJ1-1
ASTQGGTNEKLF	TRBV7-2	TRBJ1-4
ASSVAGGELF	TRBV9	TRBJ2-2
ASSLFQGSTEAF	TRBV12-3/TRBV12-4	TRBJ1-1
ASSPRQGNEKLF	TRBV11-2	TRBJ1-4
ASSSGGVNPGANVLT	TRBV7-9	TRBJ2-6
ASSLGLADTQY	TRBV7-3	TRBJ2-3
ASSTHPGTEAF	TRBV19	TRBJ1-1
ASSSNTGSETQY	TRBV5-6	TRBJ2-5
ASSPEGLGRNNEQF	TRBV28	TRBJ2-1
ASSHLRGSLSTEAF	TRBV11-1	TRBJ1-1